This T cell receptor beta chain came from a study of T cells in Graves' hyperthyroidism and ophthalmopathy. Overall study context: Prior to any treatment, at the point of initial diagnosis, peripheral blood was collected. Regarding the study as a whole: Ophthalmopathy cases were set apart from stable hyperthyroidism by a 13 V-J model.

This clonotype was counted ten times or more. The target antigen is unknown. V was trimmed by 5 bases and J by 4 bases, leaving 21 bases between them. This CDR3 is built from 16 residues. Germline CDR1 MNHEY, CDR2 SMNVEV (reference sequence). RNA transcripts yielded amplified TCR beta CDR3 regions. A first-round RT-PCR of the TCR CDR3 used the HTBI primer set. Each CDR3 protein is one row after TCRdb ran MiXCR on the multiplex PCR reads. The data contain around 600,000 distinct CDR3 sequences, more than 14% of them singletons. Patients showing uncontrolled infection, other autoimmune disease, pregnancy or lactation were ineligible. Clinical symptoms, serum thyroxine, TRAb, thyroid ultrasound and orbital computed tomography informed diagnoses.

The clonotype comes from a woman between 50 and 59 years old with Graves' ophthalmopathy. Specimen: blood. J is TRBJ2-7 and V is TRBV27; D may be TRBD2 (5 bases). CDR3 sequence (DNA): TGTGCCAGCAGTCCCTCCCTCAGCGGAGGCAGGTACGAGCAGTACTTC. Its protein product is CASSPSLSGGRYEQYF.